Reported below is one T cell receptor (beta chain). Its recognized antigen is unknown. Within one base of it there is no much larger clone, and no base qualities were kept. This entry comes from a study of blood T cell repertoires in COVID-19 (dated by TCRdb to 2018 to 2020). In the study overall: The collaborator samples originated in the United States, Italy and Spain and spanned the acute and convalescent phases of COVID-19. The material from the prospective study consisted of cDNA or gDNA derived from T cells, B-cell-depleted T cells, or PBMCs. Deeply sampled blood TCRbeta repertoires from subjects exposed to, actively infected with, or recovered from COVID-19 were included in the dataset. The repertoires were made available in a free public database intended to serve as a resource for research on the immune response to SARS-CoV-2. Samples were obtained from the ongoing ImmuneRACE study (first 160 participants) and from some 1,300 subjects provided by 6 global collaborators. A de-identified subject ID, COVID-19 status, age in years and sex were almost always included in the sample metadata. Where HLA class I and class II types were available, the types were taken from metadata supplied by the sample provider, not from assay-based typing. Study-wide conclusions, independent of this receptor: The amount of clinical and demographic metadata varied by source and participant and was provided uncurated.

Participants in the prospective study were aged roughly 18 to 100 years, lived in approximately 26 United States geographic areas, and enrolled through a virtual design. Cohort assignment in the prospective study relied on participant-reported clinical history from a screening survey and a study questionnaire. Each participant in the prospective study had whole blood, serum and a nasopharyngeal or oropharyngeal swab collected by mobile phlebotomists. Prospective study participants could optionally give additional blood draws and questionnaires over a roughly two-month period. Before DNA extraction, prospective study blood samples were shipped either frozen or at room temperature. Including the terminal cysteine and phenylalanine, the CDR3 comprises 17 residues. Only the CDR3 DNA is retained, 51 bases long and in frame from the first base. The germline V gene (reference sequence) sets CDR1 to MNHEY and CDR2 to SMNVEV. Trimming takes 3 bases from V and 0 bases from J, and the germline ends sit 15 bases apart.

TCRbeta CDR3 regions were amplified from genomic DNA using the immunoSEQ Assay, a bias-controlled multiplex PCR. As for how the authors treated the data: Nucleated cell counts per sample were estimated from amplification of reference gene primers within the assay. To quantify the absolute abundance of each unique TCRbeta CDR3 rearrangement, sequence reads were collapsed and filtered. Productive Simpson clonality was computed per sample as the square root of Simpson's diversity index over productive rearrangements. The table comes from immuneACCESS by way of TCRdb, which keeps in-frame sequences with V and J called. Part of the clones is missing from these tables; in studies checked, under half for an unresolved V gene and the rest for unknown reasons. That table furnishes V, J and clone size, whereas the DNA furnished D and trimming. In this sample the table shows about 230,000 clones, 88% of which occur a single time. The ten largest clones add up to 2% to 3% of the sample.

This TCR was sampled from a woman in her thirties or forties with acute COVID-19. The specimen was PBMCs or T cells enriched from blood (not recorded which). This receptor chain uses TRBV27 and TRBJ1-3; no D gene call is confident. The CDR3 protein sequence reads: CASSFLKEAYSGNTIYF. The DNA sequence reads TGTGCCAGCAGTTTTCTCAAGGAGGCCTACTCTGGAAACACCATATATTTT.